The clone carrying this T cell receptor (beta chain) is labeled medium-sized. Its antigen is currently unknown. The entry originates in a study of sequential checkpoint blockade in melanoma. Across the whole study: Each arm's sequence ended with maintenance nivolumab. Matched biopsies came pretreatment and at week 13 for about 24 patients. 85 to 95 pretreatment tumor DNA samples were TCRβ immunosequenced.

Repertoires were generated with immunoSEQ multiplex PCR, while TCRdb's copy carries only in-frame clones and drops some. The sample has a few thousand clones, 39% seen once. General study findings and limits: For nivolumab-first patients, baseline tumor clonality was associated with response.

This CDR3 is 17 amino acids long. CDR1 is MNHGY and CDR2 is SAAAGT in the germline V gene. Trimming removed 2 bases from V and 4 bases from J, with 18 bases in between. Noted treatment: randomized to nivolumab then ipilimumab (arm A) or the reverse (arm B). The material was tumor tissue (inferred from file names), obtained from a patient given nivolumab and ipilimumab in sequence. The TCR originated in a human donor with melanoma. V is TRBV6-8 and J is TRBJ1-3; D may be TRBD1 (5 bases). CDR3 sequence reads: CASSYVSGRISGNTIYF. The CDR3 nucleotides read TGTGCCAGCAGTTACGTCTCAGGGCGAATCTCCGGAAACACCATATATTTT.